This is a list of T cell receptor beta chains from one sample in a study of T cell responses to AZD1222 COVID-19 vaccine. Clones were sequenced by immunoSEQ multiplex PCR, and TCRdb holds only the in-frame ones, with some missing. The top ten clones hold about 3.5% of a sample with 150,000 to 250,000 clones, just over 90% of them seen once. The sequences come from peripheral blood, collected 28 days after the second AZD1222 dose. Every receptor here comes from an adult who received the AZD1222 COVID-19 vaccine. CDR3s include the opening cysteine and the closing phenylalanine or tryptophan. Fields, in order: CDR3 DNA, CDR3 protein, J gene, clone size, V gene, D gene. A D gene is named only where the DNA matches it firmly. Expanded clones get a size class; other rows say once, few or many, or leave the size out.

TGTGCCTGGTTGAAATTGAACTATGGCTACACCTTC | CAWLKLNYGYTF | TRBJ1-2 | NA | TRBV30 | NA
TGTGCCAGCAGCCTATGGTCCTGGGGGGACACTGAAGCTTTCTTT | CASSLWSWGDTEAFF | TRBJ1-1 | NA | TRBV7-2 | NA
TGTGCCAGCCACCGTGTCGGACTCCGGAACACCGGGGAGCTGTTTTTT | CASHRVGLRNTGELFF | TRBJ2-2 | NA | TRBV4-2 | NA
TGTGCCAGCTGGGGACTAGCGGGAGGGGAGACCCAGTACTTC | CASWGLAGGETQYF | TRBJ2-5 | NA | TRBV2 | TRBD2
TGTGCCAGCAGCTTGACGGGTGGCAATCAGCCCCAGCATTTT | CASSLTGGNQPQHF | TRBJ1-5 | NA | TRBV5-5 | NA
TGTGCCAGCAGCCAAGCTCGACTAGCGGGAGCCCAGCAAGAGACCCAGTACTTC | CASSQARLAGAQQETQYF | TRBJ2-5 | few | TRBV4-2 | TRBD2
TGTGCCAGCAGCTTAGCGCCCGGGACATTCAGGTACGAGCAGTACTTC | CASSLAPGTFRYEQYF | TRBJ2-7 | NA | TRBV7-2 | NA
TGTGCCAGCAGTTTATTGACCGGGACAGGGGGTGGCTACACCTTC | CASSLLTGTGGGYTF | TRBJ1-2 | few | TRBV28 | TRBD1
TGTGCCAGTATGAGGGACAGGGGGAGGAATCAGCCCCAGCATTTT | CASMRDRGRNQPQHF | TRBJ1-5 | NA | TRBV19 | TRBD1
TGTGCCAGCAGCTTAATTTGGGGACTAGCGGGAGGCAATGAGCAGTTCTTC | CASSLIWGLAGGNEQFF | TRBJ2-1 | once | TRBV7-9 | TRBD2
TGTGCCAGCAGTGTCAAAAGCTCTAATCAGCCCCAGCATTTT | CASSVKSSNQPQHF | TRBJ1-5 | NA | TRBV2 | NA
TGTGCCAGCAGTACGACAGGAGATGAGCAGTACTTC | CASSTTGDEQYF | TRBJ2-7 | NA | TRBV27 | NA
TGTGCCAGCAGCTCAGGGTTGCAGGCTTTCTTT | CASSSGLQAFF | TRBJ1-1 | once | TRBV9 | NA
TGTGCCAGCAGCAGTCGCGTGGACAGGGCCCATGAGCAGTTCTTC | CASSSRVDRAHEQFF | TRBJ2-1 | NA | TRBV11-3 | TRBD1
TGTGCCAGCTGGCAGGAGAGCTCCTACGAGCAGTACTTC | CASWQESSYEQYF | TRBJ2-7 | NA | TRBV28 | NA
TGTGCCACCAGCGGGGGACTAGCGGCCAATGAGCAGTTCTTC | CATSGGLAANEQFF | TRBJ2-1 | once | TRBV15 | TRBD2
TGTGCCACCAGCAGCGACAGGGATGGACGCGAGCAGTACTTC | CATSSDRDGREQYF | TRBJ2-7 | NA | TRBV15 | TRBD1
TGTGCCAGTAGGACCGCCGATCGGGCTTTCTTT | CASRTADRAFF | TRBJ1-1 | NA | TRBV19 | NA
TGTGCCAGCACCTCCCCGGGACTATCCTACGAGCAGTACTTC | CASTSPGLSYEQYF | TRBJ2-7 | NA | TRBV28 | TRBD2
TGTGCCAGCCTCGAGGGCATTAACCCTGAAGCTTTCTTT | CASLEGINPEAFF | TRBJ1-1 | NA | TRBV13 | NA
TGCAGCGTGACTAGTGATCTGTCGGCTGGGGCCAACGTCCTGACTTTC | CSVTSDLSAGANVLTF | TRBJ2-6 | once | TRBV29-1 | NA
TGCGCCAGCAGCCAAACCTTTCTAGAAACCGGGGAGCTGTTTTTT | CASSQTFLETGELFF | TRBJ2-2 | NA | TRBV4-1 | NA
TGCGCCAGCAGCTTGGGGGAAGGGGCAACTAATGAAAAACTGTTTTTT | CASSLGEGATNEKLFF | TRBJ1-4 | NA | TRBV5-1 | NA
TGTGCCAGTAGTATAGCCCAGGGGCGGACCGGGGAGCTGTTTTTT | CASSIAQGRTGELFF | TRBJ2-2 | NA | TRBV19 | NA
TGTGCCACCGCATCTAGATCCGCGGGGGCCTACAATGAGCAGTTCTTC | CATASRSAGAYNEQFF | TRBJ2-1 | NA | TRBV24-1 | TRBD2
TGTGCCTGGAGTGTACTACCCCTAGCGGGAGGGGTTGAGCAGTTCTTC | CAWSVLPLAGGVEQFF | TRBJ2-1 | once | TRBV30 | TRBD2
TGTGCCAGCAGTGAAGCGGGAATCGAGCAGTACTTC | CASSEAGIEQYF | TRBJ2-7 | NA | TRBV6-1 | NA
TGCGCCAGCAGCCAAGGGCCAGGTGGGATGTACGAGCAGTACTTC | CASSQGPGGMYEQYF | TRBJ2-7 | NA | TRBV4-1 | NA
TGTGCCTGGTCCCCATTGGGGTACGAGCAGTACTTC | CAWSPLGYEQYF | TRBJ2-7 | NA | TRBV30 | NA